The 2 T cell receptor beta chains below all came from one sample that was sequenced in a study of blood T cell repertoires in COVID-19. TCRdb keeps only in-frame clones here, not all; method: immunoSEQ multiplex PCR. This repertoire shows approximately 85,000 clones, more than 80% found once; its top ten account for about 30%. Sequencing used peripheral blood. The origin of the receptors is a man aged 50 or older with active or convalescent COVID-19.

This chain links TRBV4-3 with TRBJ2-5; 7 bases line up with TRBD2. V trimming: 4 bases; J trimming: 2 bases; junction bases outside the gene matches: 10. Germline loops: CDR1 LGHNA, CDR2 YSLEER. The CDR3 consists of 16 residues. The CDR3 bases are TGCGCCAGCAGCCCATATCGACTAGCTGGGCAAGAGACCCAGTACTTC. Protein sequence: CASSPYRLAGQETQYF.

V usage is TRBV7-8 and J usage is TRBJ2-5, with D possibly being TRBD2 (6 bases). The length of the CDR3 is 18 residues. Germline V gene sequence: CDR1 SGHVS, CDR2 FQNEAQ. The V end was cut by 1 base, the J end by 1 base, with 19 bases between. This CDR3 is CASSLVWAGLGLQETQYF. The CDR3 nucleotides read TGTGCCAGCAGCTTAGTCTGGGCGGGGCTCGGGCTCCAAGAGACCCAGTACTTC.